This T cell receptor (beta chain) was recovered during a study of vaccination effects on CD4 cells after COVID-19. The assay was immunoSEQ multiplex PCR, and TCRdb's table has in-frame clones only and misses some. The profile shows 50,000 to 65,000 clones, 80% of them singletons. A single count supports this clone. What it recognizes is unknown. The germline V and J ends were trimmed by 3 bases and 0 bases, with 8 bases remaining between them. The V gene's germline CDR1 is LNHNV and CDR2 YYDKDF (reference sequence). This CDR3 spans 15 amino acids. Viral peptide pools were used in the ViraFEST assay to expand antigen-specific CD4+ T cells, and sequencing came afterward. The culture ran for 10 days before CD4+ T cells were isolated.

This sequence joins TRBV15 and TRBJ1-4; possibly TRBD1 for D (5 bases). The specimen comprised CD4+ T cells from PBMCs cultured with HCoV-229E spike peptides, sampled before COVID-19 vaccination. The clonotype comes from a human donor who received a COVID-19 vaccine. The CDR3 nucleotides read TGTGCCACCAGCAGGACAGCTGCAACTAATGAAAAACTGTTTTTT. It codes for CATSRTAATNEKLFF.